Sequencing of this T cell receptor (beta chain) was carried out in a study of cytomegalovirus exposure and HLA in healthy donors. The PCR ran on 60 Vbeta and 13 Jbeta primers. This table comes from immunoSEQ multiplex PCR, and its TCRdb copy is limited to in-frame clones, with some not included. The sample contains 130,000 or so clones, roughly four fifths of which appear only once. The clonotype was recovered from a man younger than 30 in good health and CMV-seropositive. Sequences were obtained from PBMCs.

The CDR3 loop reads CASSLQLAGSRGEQFF. DNA of the CDR3: TGTGCCAGCAGCTTACAACTAGCGGGGTCGCGGGGTGAGCAGTTCTTC. The rearrangement uses TRBV11-2 and TRBJ2-1; 10 nucleotides align to TRBD2. There are 16 residues in the CDR3. V lost 2 bases, J lost 9 bases, and 10 bases stayed unmatched. Looked up from germline, CDR1 is SGHAT and CDR2 is FQNNGV. Looking up the rest from reference TRBV11-2 and TRBJ2-1 gives the full variable domain: EAGVAQSPRYKIIEKRQSVAFWCNPISGHATLYWYQQILGQGPKLLIQFQNNGVVDDSQLPKDRFSAERLKGVDSTLKIQPAKLEDSAVYLCASSLQLAGSRGEQFFGPGTRLTVL.